These 18 T cell receptor beta chains were all obtained from the same sample, sequenced in a study of blood T cell repertoires in COVID-19 (dated by TCRdb to 2020 to 2022). The library was generated by the immunoSEQ multiplex PCR assay. The table was pulled from immuneACCESS by TCRdb, which kept in-frame rearrangements only. Such tables lose some clones; where checked, under half of the loss comes from unresolved V genes, and the rest has no known cause. The sample includes fewer than 250,000 clones, with more than 80% observed a single time. 2.7% of the sample goes to the ten largest clones. The sequencing input was peripheral blood. Every receptor here comes from a man aged 30-40 years with COVID-19, enrolled during active disease.

The rearrangement links TRBV29-1 to TRBJ1-1, with a tentative D call TRBD1 (6 bases). The CDR3 has 13 amino acids. V was clipped by 8 bases and J by 0 bases, with 13 bases between them. Germline V gives CDR1 SQVTM, CDR2 ANQGSEA. CDR3 sequence reads: CSSTGQLNTEAFF. The CDR3 nucleotides read TGCAGCAGTACAGGGCAGTTGAACACTGAAGCTTTCTTT.

The rearrangement uses TRBV5-1 and TRBJ2-7, with D tentatively TRBD2 (6 bases). V was shortened by 4 bases and J by 6 bases, with 17 bases between the two germline ends. There are 14 residues in the CDR3. CDR1 and CDR2 (germline): SGHRS, YFSETQ. The CDR3 DNA reads as TGCGCCAGCAGCCCTGGAGGAGGGGAACGCGAGCAGTACTTC. Translating it yields CASSPGGGEREQYF. The variable domain in full, with the rest retrieved from reference TRBV5-1 and TRBJ2-7, is KAGVTQTPRYLIKTRGQQVTLSCSPISGHRSVSWYQQTPGQGLQFLFEYFSETQRNKGNFPGRFSGRQFSNSRSEMNVSTLELGDSALYLCASSPGGGEREQYFGPGTRLTVT.

The rearrangement joins TRBV2 to TRBJ2-1, with 7 bases aligning to TRBD2. Trimming cost V 7 bases and J 4 bases; bases outside gene matches: 10. This CDR3 contains 15 residues. Germline V gene sequence: CDR1 SNHLY, CDR2 FYNNEI. DNA of the CDR3: TGTGCCAGCACTTACGGGACTACCACATACAATGAGCAGTTCTTC. Its protein product is CASTYGTTTYNEQFF.

CDR3 in amino acids: CASSYPLAETHNEQFF. The CDR3 DNA follows: TGTGCCAGCAGTTACCCGCTAGCGGAGACCCACAATGAGCAGTTCTTC. The rearrangement joins TRBV6-2 or TRBV6-3 to TRBJ2-1, with 7 bases identical to TRBD2. With V trimmed by 2 bases and J by 5 bases, 9 bases remained unmatched. Germline-derived CDR1 and CDR2 are MNHEY and SVGEGT. The CDR3 loop spans 16 amino acids.

The genes are TRBV7-9 and TRBJ2-2; TRBD1 matches 7 bases. V trimming: 4 bases; J trimming: 1 base; junction bases outside the gene matches: 3. The length of the CDR3 is 15 residues. Germline values: CDR1 SEHNR, CDR2 FQNEAQ (reference sequence). The CDR3: CASSSRTGNTGELFF. The CDR3 nucleotides read TGTGCCAGCAGCTCCCGGACAGGGAACACCGGGGAGCTGTTTTTT.

The genes are TRBV4-1 and TRBJ2-3; D remains unclear. Germline values: CDR1 MGHRA, CDR2 YSYEKL. The CDR3 consists of 12 residues. With 6 bases removed from V and 5 bases from J, the gap between germline ends came to 9 bases. CDR3: CASSHIRDTQYF. Written as DNA, the CDR3 is TGCGCCAGCAGTCACATCAGAGATACGCAGTATTTT.

V is TRBV28 and J is TRBJ2-7; D gene uncertain. The germline V and J ends were trimmed by 7 bases and 2 bases, with 12 bases remaining between them. This CDR3 has 13 amino acids. Germline V gives CDR1 MDHEN, CDR2 SYDVKM. CDR3 DNA sequence: TGTGCCAGCACCTTGCACAGTGCCTACGAGCAGTACTTC. The encoded protein is CASTLHSAYEQYF.

The V call is TRBV18, the J call TRBJ2-1, with a weak D call TRBD2 (6 bases). This CDR3 region has 15 residues. Trimming shortened V by 6 bases and J by 0 bases, and 12 bases separated the two germline ends. Germline loops: CDR1 KGHSH, CDR2 LQKENI. Here the CDR3 reads CASSPRESSYNEQFF. CDR3 sequence (DNA): TGTGCCAGCTCCCCGCGGGAATCCTCCTACAATGAGCAGTTCTTC. Supplemented by reference TRBV18 and TRBJ2-1, the full variable domain reads NAGVMQNPRHLVRRRGQEARLRCSPMKGHSHVYWYRQLPEEGLKFMVYLQKENIIDESGMPKERFSAEFPKEGPSILRIQQVVRGDSAAYFCASSPRESSYNEQFFGPGTRLTVL.

The rearrangement uses TRBV4-3 and TRBJ1-1; the D is unclear. Germline-derived CDR1 and CDR2 are LGHNA and YSLEER. The ends were cut back, 0 bases at V and 8 bases at J, with 13 bases in the middle. The CDR3 consists of 14 residues. The CDR3 is CASSQDRGPSEAFF. The CDR3 nucleotides are TGCGCCAGCAGCCAAGATCGGGGTCCCAGCGAAGCTTTCTTT.

This rearrangement joins TRBV11-2 to TRBJ1-1; 7 positions match TRBD1. Unmatched junction bases numbered 3, after V lost 1 base and J lost 4 bases. Germline V CDR1 and CDR2: SGHAT, FQNNGV. CDR3 length: 14 amino acids. The chain's CDR3 is CASSLVEGATEAFF. The CDR3 region has the DNA TGTGCCAGCAGCTTAGTAGAGGGGGCCACTGAAGCTTTCTTT.

This clone showed up just once. The chain links TRBV7-9 to TRBJ2-3; D ambiguous. The CDR3 has 11 amino acids. V was cut by 8 bases and J by 5 bases, with 8 bases left in between. Germline V gives CDR1 SEHNR, CDR2 FQNEAQ (reference sequence). CDR3 region: CASGYKDTQYF. The CDR3 DNA reads TGTGCCAGCGGTTACAAAGATACGCAGTATTTT.

This clone occurred a few times. V usage is TRBV6-4 and J usage is TRBJ2-2; 10 bases agree with TRBD1. V lost 2 bases to trimming and J lost 6 bases; unmatched junction nucleotides: 6. CDR1 MRHNA and CDR2 SNTAGT come from the germline V gene. The CDR3 contains 16 residues. The CDR3 here is CASSDMGQGYAGELFF. CDR3 sequence (DNA): TGTGCCAGCAGTGACATGGGACAGGGGTACGCCGGGGAGCTGTTTTTT.

This sequence joins TRBV28 and TRBJ2-3, with 7 bases that match TRBD2. This CDR3 has 14 amino acids. Per the germline V gene, CDR1 is MDHEN and CDR2 is SYDVKM. After removal of 3 bases from V and 4 bases from J, the junction contained 4 bases not matched to a gene. CDR3 coding DNA: TGTGCCAGCAGTTTGGGAGGGCGGGCAGATACGCAGTATTTT. It translates to CASSLGGRADTQYF.

The chain couples TRBV5-1 to TRBJ1-1, with 9 nucleotides matching TRBD1. This CDR3 spans 15 amino acids. V lost 4 bases, J lost 8 bases, and 12 bases stayed unmatched. Germline CDR1 reads SGHRS; CDR2 reads YFSETQ. CDR3 in DNA: TGCGCCAGCAGCCGATGGACAGGGGCGGGAGTAGAAGCTTTCTTT. Amino acids: CASSRWTGAGVEAFF.

This rearrangement joins TRBV6-2 or TRBV6-3 to TRBJ1-1; 12 bases match TRBD1. The germline V gene encodes CDR1 MNHEY and CDR2 SVGEGT. V gave up 5 bases and J gave up 5 bases; unmatched junction bases: 6. The CDR3 runs to 15 residues. The CDR3 DNA sequence: TGTGCCAGCAGTCGGGACAGGGGGCGCCGAACTGAAGCTTTCTTT. This translates into CASSRDRGRRTEAFF.

The gene calls are TRBV11-2 and TRBJ1-1, with D possibly TRBD1 on 5 matching bases. V was cut by 1 base and J by 4 bases, with 19 bases left in between. This CDR3 is 17 amino acids long. Looked up from germline, CDR1 is SGHAT and CDR2 is FQNNGV. The CDR3: CASSLVHIGGDPTEAFF. Written as DNA, the CDR3 is TGTGCCAGCAGCTTAGTTCATATTGGGGGGGACCCCACTGAAGCTTTCTTT.

This chain uses TRBV19 with TRBJ1-1, with D maybe TRBD1 (6 bases). This CDR3 is 14 amino acids long. Germline CDR1 is LNHDA and CDR2 is SQIVND (reference sequence). Between the trimmed V and J ends, which lost 6 bases and 4 bases, there was a span of 15 bases. CDR3 sequence (DNA): TGTGCCAGTAGCAGACAGGTGAGGAGCACTGAAGCTTTCTTT. Its translation: CASSRQVRSTEAFF.

The rearrangement links TRBV18 to TRBJ1-2; 11 nucleotides align to TRBD1. This CDR3 comprises 17 residues. Germline V lookup: CDR1 KGHSH, CDR2 LQKENI. After removal of 3 bases from V and 2 bases from J, the junction contained 8 bases not matched to a gene. The CDR3 coding sequence is TGTGCCAGCTCACCTAGAACGGGACAGGGGGACAACTATGGCTACACCTTC. Encoded protein: CASSPRTGQGDNYGYTF.